These 2 T cell receptor beta chains came from one sample sequenced in a study of CXCR3-negative and CXCR3-positive naive CD8 T cells (dated by TCRdb to about 2019). Sequencing instrument: NextSeq 550. The Human TCR Profiling Kit (MiLaboratory) was used to make UMI-labeled 5' RACE TRB cDNA libraries. TCRdb reprocessed the reads and provides one entry for every CDR3 protein sequence; no DNA is given. For this sample, the table gives 100,000 or so distinct CDR3 sequences. Clones ranked in the top ten supply 1.7% of the sample. Sequencing used naive CXCR3- CD8+ T cells from blood. In the paper's terms, the cell subset or site label means: CD45RO-CCR7+CD27+CD95- naive CD8+ T cells lacking CXCR3 (TNR3-). The source of these receptors is a human donor in good health. Some clones in this sample may be carry-over from other donors' samples.

The V call is TRBV5-1, the J call TRBJ1-2. CDR1 is SGHRS and CDR2 is YFSETQ in the germline V gene. There are 13 residues in the CDR3. The CDR3 spells CASSQSETYGYTF.

The chain has TRBV19 and TRBJ2-1. This CDR3 has 14 amino acids. Germline CDR1 is LNHDA and CDR2 is SQIVND (reference sequence). The CDR3 region is CASTGRSSYNEQFF.